Sequencing of this T cell receptor beta chain was carried out in a study of T-cell memory formation after mild COVID-19. Turning to the study itself: TCR clusters were mostly donor specific.

The CDR3 sequence is 14 residues long. The V gene's germline CDR1 is SGHNT and CDR2 YYREEE (reference sequence). V lost 2 bases and J lost 7; bases outside the gene matches: 8. Using its own MiXCR run on the 5' RACE reads, TCRdb lists one record per CDR3 protein. The table has some 150,000 distinct CDR3 sequences, roughly 24% seen once. Sample: PBMCs or a T cell subset sorted from them (not recorded which). This clonotype was sampled from an adult woman who had mild COVID-19 (a few samples of this study predate the infection). Cell type and time point are not known. The V gene is TRBV5-4, the J gene TRBJ2-7; TRBD1 agrees at 8 bases. CDR3 region: CASSFRGLGMEQYF. The CDR3 nucleotides read TGTGCCAGCAGCTTCAGGGGGCTCGGGATGGAGCAGTACTTC.